A single sample gave rise to the 17 T cell receptor beta chains below, sequenced in a study of T-cell memory formation after mild COVID-19. TCRdb used MiXCR to reprocess the 5' RACE reads, holding one entry per CDR3 protein. This table has a few hundred thousand distinct CDR3 sequences, around 15% appearing once. Sequenced material: PBMCs or a T cell subset sorted from them (not recorded which). Receptors were obtained from a man between 18 and 29 years old who had mild COVID-19 (a few samples of this study predate the infection). Cell type and time point are not known.

This clonotype was detected a few times. The J gene is TRBJ2-1, the V gene TRBV14, with 7 bases lining up with TRBD2. The CDR3 runs 14 residues. Germline V gene sequence: CDR1 SGHDN, CDR2 FVKESK. V shed 4 bases and J 4 bases; nucleotides not matched to a gene: 4. The CDR3 sequence: CASSLGTTYNEQFF. The DNA of the CDR3 is TGTGCCAGCAGCCTCGGGACTACTTACAATGAGCAGTTCTTC.

The chain employs TRBV9 and TRBJ1-2; 7 bases fit TRBD1. J was trimmed by 1 base and V by 0 bases; bases with no gene match: 6. The V gene's germline CDR1 is SGDLS and CDR2 YYNGEE. The CDR3 is 16 amino acids. Here the CDR3 DNA reads TGTGCCAGCAGCGTAGCTACGCCAGGGGGTAACTATGGCTACACCTTC. This translates into CASSVATPGGNYGYTF.

The CDR3 bases are TGTGCCAGCAGCCAAGTCGGGGGAAATACCCAAGAGACCCAGTACTTC. Its protein is CASSQVGGNTQETQYF. V usage is TRBV14 and J usage is TRBJ2-5, with D maybe TRBD2 (6 bases). V was shortened by 1 base and J by 1 base, with 13 bases between the two germline ends. The germline gives CDR1 SGHDN, CDR2 FVKESK. This CDR3 contains 16 residues.

The genes are TRBV4-1 and TRBJ2-2; 8 bases agree with TRBD1. The CDR3 consists of 19 residues. In germline, CDR1 is MGHRA, CDR2 YSYEKL. Trimming removed 3 bases from V and 3 bases from J; junction bases left unmatched: 15. CDR3 sequence reads: CASSQLRIIRGLDTGELFF. CDR3 nucleotide sequence: TGCGCCAGCAGCCAGCTTCGAATCATCAGGGGGCTCGACACCGGGGAGCTGTTTTTT.

The chain has TRBV7-8 and TRBJ2-7, with D maybe TRBD2 (6 bases). From germline, CDR1 is SGHVS and CDR2 FQNEAQ. Deletions cut 1 base from V and 2 bases from J, with 9 bases between. This CDR3 comprises 14 residues. CDR3 in amino acids: CASSLVRGTYEQYF. The CDR3 nucleotides are TGTGCCAGCAGCTTAGTCCGGGGGACCTACGAGCAGTACTTC.

The V and J genes are TRBV6-2 or TRBV6-3 and TRBJ2-3; no clear D gene. The CDR3 sequence is 13 residues long. V lost 7 bases and J 0 bases, leaving 8 bases between the germline ends. Looked up from germline, CDR1 is MNHEY and CDR2 is SVGEGT. CDR3 DNA: TGTGCCAGCACGACTCCTAGCACAGATACGCAGTATTTT. The encoded protein is CASTTPSTDTQYF.

This clonotype occurred many times. V and J are TRBV5-1 and TRBJ2-3; D possibly matches TRBD1 or TRBD2 (5 bases each). The CDR3 consists of 14 residues. The V end was cut by 4 bases, the J end by 2 bases, with 11 bases between. Germline V gene data show CDR1 as SGHRS and CDR2 as YFSETQ. CDR3 DNA sequence: TGCGCCAGCAGCCCCGGGACGCACACAGATACGCAGTATTTT. Its translation: CASSPGTHTDTQYF. The whole variable domain, remainder taken from reference TRBV5-1 and TRBJ2-3, is KAGVTQTPRYLIKTRGQQVTLSCSPISGHRSVSWYQQTPGQGLQFLFEYFSETQRNKGNFPGRFSGRQFSNSRSEMNVSTLELGDSALYLCASSPGTHTDTQYFGPGTRLTVL.

This clonotype showed up just a few times. The chain links TRBV7-3 to TRBJ1-1; weak D call: TRBD1 (5 bases). Germline V gene sequence: CDR1 SGHTA, CDR2 FQGTGA. Deletions cut 4 bases from V and 3 bases from J, with 12 bases between. The CDR3 has 14 amino acids. This CDR3 is CASSSQGRHTEAFF. The DNA of the CDR3 is TGTGCCAGCAGCTCTCAGGGAAGACACACTGAAGCTTTCTTT.

This clonotype was picked up a small number of times. CDR3 protein: CASSSRMASGRTYEQYF. CDR3 DNA sequence: TGTGCCAGCAGCTCCCGGATGGCCTCCGGCCGTACCTACGAGCAGTACTTC. V and J are TRBV5-5 and TRBJ2-7; no clear D gene. The V end lost 3 bases, the J end lost 2 bases, and 21 bases lay between the germline ends. Germline CDR1 reads SGHKS; CDR2 reads YYEKEE (reference sequence). The CDR3 is 17 amino acids.

The sample holds a few counts of this clonotype. The chain couples TRBV5-1 to TRBJ2-5; 14 nucleotides match TRBD2. The V and J ends lost 3 bases and 2 bases, in that order; junction bases with no gene match: 9. This CDR3 is built from 18 residues. From germline, CDR1 is SGHRS and CDR2 YFSETQ. The CDR3 sequence is CASSSPGRTSGGQETQYF. DNA for the CDR3: TGCGCCAGCAGCTCGCCCGGTAGGACTAGCGGGGGGCAAGAGACCCAGTACTTC.

This clonotype has only a few counts. The chain is built from TRBV6-5 and TRBJ1-1, with 7 bases aligning to TRBD1. The CDR3 is 14 amino acids. CDR1 and CDR2 from the germline V gene are MNHEY and SVGAGI. J was trimmed by 4 bases and V by 4 bases; bases with no gene match: 6. DNA for the CDR3: TGTGCCAGCAGTTCCACCACAGGGGTCACTGAAGCTTTCTTT. Translated, it gives CASSSTTGVTEAFF.

DNA for the CDR3: TGCGCCAGCAGCCAAGAAGGGTTCTCTGAAGCTTTCTTT. Residues: CASSQEGFSEAFF. The rearrangement links TRBV4-1 to TRBJ1-1, with D hard to call. The germline gives CDR1 MGHRA, CDR2 YSYEKL. Trimming pared 0 bases from V and 6 bases from J, leaving 8 bases between. The CDR3 is 13 residues long.

This clonotype was recorded a few times. This sequence joins TRBV6-1 and TRBJ2-3; 9 bases agree with TRBD1. CDR1 and CDR2 (germline): MNHNS, SASEGT. This CDR3 has 15 amino acids. Unmatched junction bases numbered 9, after V lost 3 bases and J lost 8 bases. CDR3 DNA: TGTGCCAGCAGTGAGCCCGGGACAGGGAGGCTTACGCAGTATTTT. It yields the protein CASSEPGTGRLTQYF.

This clonotype was picked up many times. The gene calls are TRBV29-1 and TRBJ2-1, with 7 bases that match TRBD2. The CDR3 loop spans 15 amino acids. J gave up 7 bases and V 4 bases, and 13 bases lay outside the gene matches. The germline V gene encodes CDR1 SQVTM and CDR2 ANQGSEA. CDR3 in DNA: TGCAGCGTTGTAAATCGGGCGGGGGTCTTAAATGAGCAGTTCTTC. Protein: CSVVNRAGVLNEQFF.

This clonotype was observed a few times. The chain is built from TRBV5-1 and TRBJ2-3; D unclear. V was clipped by 3 bases and J by 0 bases, with 11 bases between them. CDR1 and CDR2 from the germline V gene are SGHRS and YFSETQ. The CDR3 is 15 amino acids. The CDR3 loop is CASSSAVQSTDTQYF. In DNA, the CDR3 is TGCGCCAGCAGCTCGGCAGTACAGAGCACAGATACGCAGTATTTT.

This chain uses TRBV12-3 or TRBV12-4 with TRBJ1-1; the D is unclear. The CDR3 spans 13 residues. V was shortened by 3 bases and J by 2 bases, with 7 bases between the two germline ends. The CDR3: CASSFAGNTEAFF. The DNA for the CDR3 is TGTGCCAGCAGTTTTGCGGGCAACACTGAAGCTTTCTTT.

This clonotype appeared a few times. The CDR3 is CASRQQGGGSTEAFF. CDR3 DNA: TGTGCCAGCAGACAGCAGGGGGGAGGGTCCACTGAAGCTTTCTTT. The chain recombines TRBV7-9 with TRBJ1-1, with TRBD1 identical over 7 bases. Germline V CDR1 and CDR2: SEHNR, FQNEAQ (reference sequence). V dropped 6 bases and J dropped 4; count of bases not matched to a gene: 11. The CDR3 runs to 15 residues.